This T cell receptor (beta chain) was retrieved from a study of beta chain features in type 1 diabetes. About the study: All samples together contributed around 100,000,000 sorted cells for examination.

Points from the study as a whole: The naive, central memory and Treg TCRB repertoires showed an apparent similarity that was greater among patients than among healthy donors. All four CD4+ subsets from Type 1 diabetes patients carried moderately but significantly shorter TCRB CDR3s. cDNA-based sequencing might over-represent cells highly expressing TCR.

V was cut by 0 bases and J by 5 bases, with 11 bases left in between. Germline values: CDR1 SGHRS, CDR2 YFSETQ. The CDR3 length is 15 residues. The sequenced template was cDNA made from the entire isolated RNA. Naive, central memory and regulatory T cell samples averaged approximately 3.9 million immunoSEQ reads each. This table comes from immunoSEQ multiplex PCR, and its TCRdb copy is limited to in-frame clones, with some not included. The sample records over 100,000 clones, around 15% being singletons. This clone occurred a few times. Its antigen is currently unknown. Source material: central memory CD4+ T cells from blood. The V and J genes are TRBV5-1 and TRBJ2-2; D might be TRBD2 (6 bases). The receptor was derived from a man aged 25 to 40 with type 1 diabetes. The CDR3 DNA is TGCGCCAGCAGCTTGGCCGGGACTTCGACCGGGGAGCTGTTTTTT. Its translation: CASSLAGTSTGELFF.